This T cell receptor beta chain was sequenced for a study of response to subunit inactivated influenza vaccine. CDR3 length: 14 amino acids. Germline CDR1 SGHRS, CDR2 YFSETQ. V was pared by 4 bases and J by 4 bases, with 15 bases between. Using its own MiXCR run on the RT-PCR reads, TCRdb lists one record per CDR3 protein. The sample holds 500,000 to 700,000 distinct CDR3 sequences, approximately 22% seen once. This clonotype was counted between two and nine times. The same specimen was also included in a second study, on T cells expressing NK-cell markers. That study reports: Making the TCR beta cDNA relied on 5'RACE template switching with UMIs.

The clonotype comes from a man aged 50-60 years who received an inactivated influenza vaccine. The V and J genes are TRBV5-1 and TRBJ2-7; D unresolved. Here the sequenced sample was CD4+ T cells sorted from PBMCs, taken 11 to 12 days after vaccination. CDR3 in amino acids: CASSARSQLYEQYF. The CDR3 nucleotides are TGCGCCAGCAGCGCCCGGAGTCAGCTTTACGAGCAGTACTTC.